This T cell receptor beta chain was sequenced during a study of blood T cell repertoires in COVID-19. V was trimmed by 5 bases and J by 9 bases, leaving 15 bases between them. In germline, CDR1 is SGHRS, CDR2 YFSETQ. CDR3 length: 14 residues. The protocol was immunoSEQ multiplex PCR, while the TCRdb copy is restricted to in-frame clones and leaves out a portion. The sample records 150,000 to 200,000 clones, roughly 82% being singletons. This clone was seen only a few times. This clonotype was sampled from a man in his fifties who had recovered from COVID-19. This sequence joins TRBV5-1 and TRBJ1-6, with D tentatively TRBD1 (6 bases). The sequencing sample was made of PBMCs or T cells enriched from blood (not recorded which). CDR3: CASREDSNLSPLHF. The CDR3 DNA follows: TGCGCCAGCAGAGAGGACAGCAACCTTTCACCCCTCCACTTT.